A single sample is the source of the 24 T cell receptor beta chains below, sequenced in a study of cytomegalovirus exposure and HLA in healthy donors. The PCR made use of 60 Vbeta and 13 Jbeta primers. Assay: immunoSEQ multiplex PCR; the TCRdb copy retains only in-frame clones and omits some. The top ten hold 2.4% of the sample, which has about 170,000 clones, more than 80% seen once. The specimen sequenced was PBMCs. The source of these receptors is a male donor in good health and CMV-seronegative.

In DNA form, the CDR3 reads TGTGCCAGCAGGTCGGGTCGGGGTGCGAATTCACCCCTCCACTTT. Its translation is CASRSGRGANSPLHF. The V and J genes are TRBV7-9 and TRBJ1-6; D is undetermined. The CDR3 is 15 residues long. Trimming left V 6 bases short and J 7 bases short, with 16 bases between. Germline V lookup: CDR1 SEHNR, CDR2 FQNEAQ (reference sequence). The variable domain in full, completed from reference TRBV7-9 and TRBJ1-6, reads DTGVSQNPRHKITKRGQNVTFRCDPISEHNRLYWYRQTLGQGPEFLTYFQNEAQLEKSRLLSDRFSAERPKGSFSTLEIQRTEQGDSAMYLCASRSGRGANSPLHFGNGTRLTVT.

The gene calls are TRBV19 and TRBJ2-2, with D possibly TRBD1 on 6 matching bases. The CDR3 is made up of 14 amino acids. Trimming took 4 bases from V and 6 from J, leaving 12 bases between them. Germline assignment: CDR1 LNHDA and CDR2 SQIVND (reference sequence). CDR3 sequence (DNA): TGTGCCAGTAGTAACCTACAGGGACCCGGGGAGCTGTTTTTT. Its translation: CASSNLQGPGELFF.

The chain couples TRBV7-6 to TRBJ2-1, with 8 positions matching TRBD2. The CDR3 consists of 15 residues. The junction had 3 bases not matched to a gene; V was cut back by 1 base and J by 4 bases. Germline loops: CDR1 SGHVS, CDR2 FNYEAQ. This chain's CDR3 is CASSLVAGGYNEQFF. The CDR3 coding sequence is TGTGCCAGCAGCTTAGTCGCGGGGGGATACAATGAGCAGTTCTTC.

The chain carries TRBV19 and TRBJ2-6; D is ambiguous. V was trimmed by 8 bases and J by 2 bases, leaving 7 bases between them. The V gene's germline CDR1 is LNHDA and CDR2 SQIVND (reference sequence). The CDR3 consists of 13 residues. In DNA form, the CDR3 reads TGTGCCAGTCGTCTCCCTGGGGCCAACGTCCTGACTTTC. Translation: CASRLPGANVLTF.

This clone occurred a few times. The chain employs TRBV4-3 and TRBJ2-1, with 7 bases matching TRBD2. The CDR3 is 17 amino acids. The junction had 8 bases not matched to a gene; V was cut back by 3 bases and J by 0 bases. Germline V gene data show CDR1 as LGHNA and CDR2 as YSLEER. Here the CDR3 reads CASSHLPGGRSYNEQFF. The CDR3 DNA follows: TGCGCCAGCAGCCACCTCCCGGGGGGACGCTCCTACAATGAGCAGTTCTTC.

This chain joins TRBV19 and TRBJ1-1; D remains ambiguous. Trimming shortened V by 3 bases and J by 4 bases, and 15 bases separated the two germline ends. CDR3 length: 15 residues. Germline V CDR1 and CDR2: LNHDA, SQIVND (reference sequence). This chain's CDR3 is CASSIKGLGGTEAFF. DNA of the CDR3: TGTGCCAGTAGTATCAAGGGCTTGGGAGGCACTGAAGCTTTCTTT.

This clone was seen more than once but under ten times. V and J are TRBV9 and TRBJ2-2; 10 nucleotides align to TRBD2. The CDR3 contains 18 residues. Trimming took 0 bases from V and 6 from J; bases not matched to a gene: 11. The germline CDR1 and CDR2 sequences are SGDLS and YYNGEE. Here the CDR3 reads CASSVAPTLAGVAGELFF. For the CDR3, the DNA is TGTGCCAGCAGCGTAGCGCCCACTCTAGCGGGAGTCGCCGGGGAGCTGTTTTTT. Drawing the rest from reference TRBV9 and TRBJ2-2, the complete variable domain is DSGVTQTPKHLITATGQRVTLRCSPRSGDLSVYWYQQSLDQGLQFLIQYYNGEERAKGNILERFSAQQFPDLHSELNLSSLELGDSALYFCASSVAPTLAGVAGELFFGEGSRLTVL.

This sequence joins TRBV6-1 and TRBJ2-6; TRBD1 is a possible D gene (6 bases). Trimming left V 4 bases short and J 8 bases short, with 9 bases between. The CDR3 covers 13 residues. In germline, CDR1 is MNHNS, CDR2 SASEGT. CDR3 DNA: TGTGCCAGCAGTGTCCGGGACACCAACGTCCTGACTTTC. Residues: CASSVRDTNVLTF.

The gene calls are TRBV28 and TRBJ1-3, with D perhaps TRBD1 (5 bases). V was trimmed by 5 bases and J by 0 bases, leaving 14 bases between them. CDR1 and CDR2 (germline): MDHEN, SYDVKM. This CDR3 is 16 amino acids long. The CDR3 sequence is CASSTPWGDSGNTIYF. CDR3 DNA: TGTGCCAGCAGTACCCCATGGGGCGACTCTGGAAACACCATATATTTT.

DNA for the CDR3: TGTGCCAGCACCGACACAGGGGGGGCCCTTGAAAAACTGTTTTTT. Protein product: CASTDTGGALEKLFF. The chain combines TRBV7-9 with TRBJ1-4; TRBD1 agrees at 8 bases. Looked up from germline, CDR1 is SEHNR and CDR2 is FQNEAQ (reference sequence). The CDR3 has 15 residues. V gave up 7 bases and J gave up 7 bases; unmatched junction bases: 11.

This rearrangement joins TRBV6-5 to TRBJ1-5; 7 nucleotides match TRBD1. V shed 0 bases, J shed 5 bases, and the junction held 4 bases outside the gene matches. Germline V gene sequence: CDR1 MNHEY, CDR2 SVGAGI. CDR3 length equals 15 residues. The DNA for the CDR3 is TGTGCCAGCAGTTACTCCCGGGACAGCGATCAGCCCCAGCATTTT. Protein product: CASSYSRDSDQPQHF.

This chain connects TRBV7-2 to TRBJ2-7; 7 bases line up with TRBD2. Germline assignment: CDR1 SGHTA and CDR2 FQGNSA. The CDR3 sequence is 15 residues long. Trimming removed 3 bases from V and 4 bases from J; junction bases left unmatched: 9. The CDR3 region has the DNA TGTGCCAGCAGCTTGCTAGCGGTTGCTAGATACGAGCAGTACTTC. It encodes CASSLLAVARYEQYF.

The genes are TRBV28 and TRBJ2-7, with 9 bases aligning to TRBD2. The CDR3 is made up of 14 amino acids. The trim removed 5 bases at V and 3 bases at J, leaving 5 bases unmatched. The V gene's germline CDR1 is MDHEN and CDR2 SYDVKM. The CDR3, as DNA: TGTGCCAGCAGTAAAGCGGGGGGTCGCTACGAGCAGTACTTC. This sequence encodes CASSKAGGRYEQYF.

This sequence joins TRBV7-7 and TRBJ1-1, with D possibly TRBD1 on 5 matching bases. V was trimmed by 5 bases and J by 5 bases, leaving 15 bases between them. Per germline, CDR1 SSHAT and CDR2 FNYEAQ (reference sequence). The CDR3 length is 14 residues. CDR3 in DNA: TGTGCCAGCAGCCCCCACAGGATTGAAACTGAAGCTTTCTTT. Protein: CASSPHRIETEAFF. Combining the CDR3 with reference TRBV7-7 and TRBJ1-1 gives the whole variable domain GAGVSQSPRYKVTKRGQDVTLRCDPISSHATLYWYQQALGQGPEFLTYFNYEAQPDKSGLPSDRFSAERPEGSISTLTIQRTEQRDSAMYRCASSPHRIETEAFFGQGTRLTVV.

The chain employs TRBV4-1 and TRBJ2-1; 9 bases match TRBD2. This CDR3 region has 18 residues. Trimming cost V 0 bases and J 0 bases; bases outside gene matches: 6. Germline V lookup: CDR1 MGHRA, CDR2 YSYEKL. CDR3 in DNA: TGCGCCAGCAGCCAAGACCTAGCGGGAACCAGCTCCTACAATGAGCAGTTCTTC. As protein: CASSQDLAGTSSYNEQFF.

The rearrangement uses TRBV23-1 and TRBJ2-7; 7 bases match TRBD1. TRBV23-1 is designated an ORF whose function remains uncertain. Germline trimming cut 2 bases from V and 5 bases from J; bases unmatched to any gene: 6. The CDR3 sequence is 14 residues long. Here the CDR3 reads CASSQTGALHEQYF. In DNA form, the CDR3 reads TGCGCCAGCAGTCAAACAGGGGCTTTACACGAGCAGTACTTC.

This sequence joins TRBV28 and TRBJ2-7; 8 bases agree with TRBD1. The germline gives CDR1 MDHEN, CDR2 SYDVKM. This CDR3 spans 13 amino acids. Trimming removed 6 bases from V and 4 bases from J; junction bases left unmatched: 5. The CDR3 coding sequence is TGTGCCAGCAGGGGACAGGTGTCATACGAGCAGTACTTC. Translating gives CASRGQVSYEQYF.

The chain links TRBV7-9 to TRBJ2-2, with a tentative D call TRBD1 (6 bases). This CDR3 comprises 14 residues. Looked up from germline, CDR1 is SEHNR and CDR2 is FQNEAQ (reference sequence). Deletions cut 6 bases from V and 6 bases from J, with 14 bases between. Here the CDR3 reads CASSPQWGPGELFF. CDR3 DNA sequence: TGTGCCAGCAGTCCCCAGTGGGGGCCCGGGGAGCTGTTTTTT.

The chain employs TRBV4-1 and TRBJ2-2, with TRBD2 matching 10 bases. The trim removed 5 bases at V and 6 bases at J, leaving 9 bases unmatched. The length of the CDR3 is 16 residues. Germline lookup yields CDR1 MGHRA and CDR2 YSYEKL. The CDR3, as DNA: TGCGCCAGCAGCTCCTCTAGCGGGAGATACGCCGGGGAGCTGTTTTTT. It translates to CASSSSSGRYAGELFF.

This clone was found once. The J gene is TRBJ2-5, the V gene TRBV28; the match to TRBD2 covers 9 bases. Losses at the gene ends were 7 bases for V and 5 bases for J; bases not matched to a gene: 8. Germline V gene lookup returns CDR1 MDHEN and CDR2 SYDVKM. The CDR3 runs to 14 residues. CDR3 loop: CASKGGGAGETQYF. DNA for the CDR3: TGTGCCAGCAAGGGCGGGGGGGCGGGGGAGACCCAGTACTTC.

In this sample, this clone turned up a few times. The rearrangement links TRBV5-1 to TRBJ1-1; the D gene is possibly TRBD1 (5 bases). Per germline, CDR1 SGHRS and CDR2 YFSETQ. This CDR3 is built from 16 residues. V was clipped by 7 bases and J by 5 bases, with 24 bases between them. The DNA of the CDR3 is TGCGCCAGCTTTTCCGGGAGGGGCGATCTGAGTACTGAAGCTTTCTTT. Protein sequence: CASFSGRGDLSTEAFF.

Notes on this clone: A junction end diverges from the germline sequence, so it may reflect a read error. The J gene is TRBJ2-7, the V gene TRBV7-9; D uncertain. Germline V gene lookup returns CDR1 SEHNR and CDR2 FQNEAQ (reference sequence). The CDR3 runs to 13 residues. The CDR3 sequence is CSSSPAASYEQYF. Written as DNA, the CDR3 is TGTTCCAGCAGCCCAGCAGCGTCCTACGAGCAGTACTTC. The variable domain in full, completed from reference TRBV7-9 and TRBJ2-7, reads DTGVSQNPRHKITKRGQNVTFRCDPISEHNRLYWYRQTLGQGPEFLTYFQNEAQLEKSRLLSDRFSAERPKGSFSTLEIQRTEQGDSAMYLCSSSPAASYEQYFGPGTRLTVT.

V and J are TRBV9 and TRBJ1-5; possibly TRBD1 for D (5 bases). V was cut by 4 bases and J by 9 bases, with 14 bases left in between. Looked up from germline, CDR1 is SGDLS and CDR2 is YYNGEE. The CDR3 totals 13 residues. In DNA form, the CDR3 reads TGTGCCAGCAGCCAAGACTCGGGGGGGCCCCAGCATTTT. Translating it yields CASSQDSGGPQHF. The whole variable domain, remainder taken from reference TRBV9 and TRBJ1-5, is DSGVTQTPKHLITATGQRVTLRCSPRSGDLSVYWYQQSLDQGLQFLIQYYNGEERAKGNILERFSAQQFPDLHSELNLSSLELGDSALYFCASSQDSGGPQHFGDGTRLSIL.

The V call is TRBV10-3, the J call TRBJ2-5, with unresolved D. Germline loops: CDR1 ENHRY, CDR2 SYGVKD. Trimming took 2 bases from V and 4 from J, leaving 8 bases between them. The CDR3 loop spans 13 amino acids. Here the CDR3 reads CAISEHGSETQYF. The CDR3 DNA is TGTGCCATCAGTGAGCACGGGTCAGAGACCCAGTACTTC.